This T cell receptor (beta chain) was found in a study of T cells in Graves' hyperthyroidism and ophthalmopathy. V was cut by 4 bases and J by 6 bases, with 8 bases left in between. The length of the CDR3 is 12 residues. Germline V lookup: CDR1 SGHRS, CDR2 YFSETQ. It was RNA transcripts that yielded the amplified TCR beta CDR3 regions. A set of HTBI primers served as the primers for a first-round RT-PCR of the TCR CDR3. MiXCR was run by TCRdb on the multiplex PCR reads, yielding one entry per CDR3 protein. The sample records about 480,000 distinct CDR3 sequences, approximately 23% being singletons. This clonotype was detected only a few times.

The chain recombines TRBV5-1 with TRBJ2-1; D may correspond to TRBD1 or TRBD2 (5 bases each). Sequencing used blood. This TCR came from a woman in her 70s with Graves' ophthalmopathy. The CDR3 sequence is CASSGTLNEQFF. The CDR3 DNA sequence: TGCGCCAGCAGCGGGACCCTCAATGAGCAGTTCTTC.